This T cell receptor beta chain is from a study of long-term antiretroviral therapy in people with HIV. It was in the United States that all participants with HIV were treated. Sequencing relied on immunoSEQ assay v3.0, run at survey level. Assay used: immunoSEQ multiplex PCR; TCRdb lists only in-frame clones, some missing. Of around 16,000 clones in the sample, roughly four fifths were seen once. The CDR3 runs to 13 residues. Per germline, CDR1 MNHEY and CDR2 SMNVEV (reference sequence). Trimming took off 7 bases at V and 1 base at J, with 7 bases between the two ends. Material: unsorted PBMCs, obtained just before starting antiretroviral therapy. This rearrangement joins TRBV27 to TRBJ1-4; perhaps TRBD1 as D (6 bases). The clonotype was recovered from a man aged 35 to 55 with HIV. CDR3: CASMDRTNEKLFF. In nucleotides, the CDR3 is TGTGCCAGCATGGACAGAACTAATGAAAAACTGTTTTTT.